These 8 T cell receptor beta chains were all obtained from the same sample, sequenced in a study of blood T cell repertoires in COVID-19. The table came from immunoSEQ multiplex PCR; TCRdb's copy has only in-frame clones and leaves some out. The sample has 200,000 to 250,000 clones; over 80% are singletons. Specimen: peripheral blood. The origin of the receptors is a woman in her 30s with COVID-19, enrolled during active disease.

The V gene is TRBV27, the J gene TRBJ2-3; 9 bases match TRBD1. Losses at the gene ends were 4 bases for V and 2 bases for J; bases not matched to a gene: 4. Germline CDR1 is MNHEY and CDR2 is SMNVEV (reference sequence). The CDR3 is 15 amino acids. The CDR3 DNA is TGTGCCAGCAGTTCACGGACAGGGGCCACAGATACGCAGTATTTT. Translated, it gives CASSSRTGATDTQYF.

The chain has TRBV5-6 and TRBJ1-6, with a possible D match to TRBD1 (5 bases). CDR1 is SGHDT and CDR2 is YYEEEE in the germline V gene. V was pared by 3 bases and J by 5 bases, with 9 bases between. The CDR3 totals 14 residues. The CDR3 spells CASSWGADNSPLHF. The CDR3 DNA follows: TGTGCCAGCAGCTGGGGCGCGGATAATTCACCCCTCCACTTT. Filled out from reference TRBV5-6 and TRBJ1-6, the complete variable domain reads DAGVTQSPTHLIKTRGQQVTLRCSPKSGHDTVSWYQQALGQGPQFIFQYYEEEERQRGNFPDRFSGHQFPNYSSELNVNALLLGDSALYLCASSWGADNSPLHFGNGTRLTVT.

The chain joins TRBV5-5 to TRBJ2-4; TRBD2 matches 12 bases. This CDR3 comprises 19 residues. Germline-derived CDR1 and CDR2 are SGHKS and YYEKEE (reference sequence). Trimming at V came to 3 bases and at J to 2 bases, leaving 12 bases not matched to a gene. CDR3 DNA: TGTGCCAGCAGCTCCGGGCTAGCGGGGGGGCAGGGCACCAAAAACATTCAGTACTTC. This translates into CASSSGLAGGQGTKNIQYF. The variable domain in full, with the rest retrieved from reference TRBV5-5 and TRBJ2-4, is DAGVTQSPTHLIKTRGQQVTLRCSPISGHKSVSWYQQVLGQGPQFIFQYYEKEERGRGNFPDRFSARQFPNYSSELNVNALLLGDSALYLCASSSGLAGGQGTKNIQYFGAGTRLSVL.

CDR3: CASRQGTFTEAFF. In DNA, the CDR3 is TGTGCCAGCAGACAGGGTACTTTCACTGAAGCTTTCTTT. The chain has TRBV27 and TRBJ1-1; a possible D gene is TRBD1 (6 bases). CDR3 size: 13 residues. With 6 bases removed from V and 4 bases from J, the gap between germline ends came to 12 bases. Germline V gene lookup returns CDR1 MNHEY and CDR2 SMNVEV (reference sequence).

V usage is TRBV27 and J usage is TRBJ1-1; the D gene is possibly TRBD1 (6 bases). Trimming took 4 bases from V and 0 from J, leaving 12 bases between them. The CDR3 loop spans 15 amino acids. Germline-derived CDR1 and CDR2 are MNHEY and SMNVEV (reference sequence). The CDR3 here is CASSSAGTLNTEAFF. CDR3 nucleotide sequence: TGTGCCAGCAGTTCCGCCGGGACACTGAACACTGAAGCTTTCTTT.

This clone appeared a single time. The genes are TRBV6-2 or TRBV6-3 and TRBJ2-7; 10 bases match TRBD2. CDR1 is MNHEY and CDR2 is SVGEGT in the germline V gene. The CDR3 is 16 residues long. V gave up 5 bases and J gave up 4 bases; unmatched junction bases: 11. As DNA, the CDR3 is TGTGCCAGCAGTAGAGCCTTACTAGCGGGACGATACGAGCAGTACTTC. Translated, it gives CASSRALLAGRYEQYF.

The CDR3 sequence is CASSPGTSGRAGHEQFF. The DNA of the CDR3 is TGTGCCAGCAGCCCCGGGACTAGCGGGAGGGCTGGTCATGAGCAGTTCTTC. The chain employs TRBV5-4 and TRBJ2-1, with TRBD2 matching over 16 bases. V was pared by 4 bases and J by 8 bases, with 9 bases of the junction left unmatched. The CDR3 is 17 amino acids. Germline V lookup: CDR1 SGHNT, CDR2 YYREEE (reference sequence).

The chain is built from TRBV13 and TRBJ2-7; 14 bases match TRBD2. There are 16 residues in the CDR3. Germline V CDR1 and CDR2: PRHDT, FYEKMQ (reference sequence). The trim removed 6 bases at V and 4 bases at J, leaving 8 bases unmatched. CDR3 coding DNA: TGTGCCAGCAGATCTACCGGGACTAGCGGGAGATACGAGCAGTACTTC. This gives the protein CASRSTGTSGRYEQYF. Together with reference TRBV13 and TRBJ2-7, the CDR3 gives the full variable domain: AAGVIQSPRHLIKEKRETATLKCYPIPRHDTVYWYQQGPGQDPQFLISFYEKMQSDKGSIPDRFSAQQFSDYHSELNMSSLELGDSALYFCASRSTGTSGRYEQYFGPGTRLTVT.